A selection of T cell receptor beta chains follows, all from one sample in a study of blood T cell repertoires in COVID-19. The method was immunoSEQ multiplex PCR; TCRdb's version includes in-frame clones alone and lacks a portion of them. Found here are over 95,000 clones, roughly 79% of them singletons; the top ten hold about 9.4%. Sample: peripheral blood. These receptors were obtained from a human donor in a cohort sampled during active COVID-19. Each CDR3 is given with its conserved first and last residue. A D gene is named only where the DNA matches it firmly. Size is stated for part of the rows, as once, few or many counts, or as a class when the clone is expanded.

j_call d_call clone_size v_call cdr3_aa cdr3_nt
TRBJ1-2 TRBD1 - TRBV28 CASSHETGIYGYTF TGTGCCAGCAGTCATGAGACAGGGATCTATGGCTACACCTTC
TRBJ1-2 - - TRBV4-3 CASSPRGTNYGYTF TGCGCCAGCAGCCCTCGGGGAACGAACTATGGCTACACCTTC
TRBJ2-2 - - TRBV5-4 CATTRGGTNTGELFF TGTGCTACAACAAGGGGCGGGACGAACACCGGGGAGCTGTTTTTT
TRBJ1-3 - once TRBV7-2 CASSLDRSSGNTIYF TGTGCCAGCAGCTTAGACAGAAGCTCTGGAAACACCATATATTTT
TRBJ2-2 - - TRBV3-1/TRBV3-2 CASSHRAGGIGELFF TGTGCCAGCAGCCACCGGGCTGGGGGGATCGGGGAGCTGTTTTTT
TRBJ2-2 - - TRBV24-1 CATSGTEGAGELFF TGTGCCACCAGTGGGACTGAGGGAGCCGGGGAGCTGTTTTTT
TRBJ2-7 - - TRBV30 CAWSVGNRVHEQYF TGTGCCTGGAGTGTAGGTAACAGGGTCCACGAGCAGTACTTC
TRBJ1-2 - - TRBV15 CATSRGGGWGYTF TGTGCCACCAGCAGAGGGGGGGGCTGGGGCTACACCTTC
TRBJ1-2 - - TRBV5-6 CASSLNAGLGSYTF TGTGCCAGCAGCTTAAACGCAGGTTTGGGTAGCTACACCTTC
TRBJ1-2 - - TRBV30 CAWTKGGIYGYTF TGTGCCTGGACGAAGGGAGGGATCTATGGCTACACCTTC
TRBJ1-6 - - TRBV6-5 CASGTGDSPLHF TGTGCCAGCGGAACGGGGGATTCACCCCTCCACTTT
TRBJ2-7 - - TRBV7-2 CASSLSLGGSYEQYF TGTGCCAGCAGCTTATCCCTCGGCGGATCCTACGAGCAGTACTTC
TRBJ2-2 - - TRBV3-1/TRBV3-2 CASRKTGRNAPGELFF TGTGCCAGCAGAAAAACAGGCCGAAACGCGCCCGGGGAGCTGTTTTTT
TRBJ1-2 - - TRBV20-1 CSVKAVGYTF TGCAGTGTCAAGGCGGTTGGCTACACCTTC
TRBJ1-6 TRBD1 once TRBV6-5 CASSLDRDSPLHF TGTGCCAGCAGTTTGGACAGGGATTCACCCCTCCACTTT
TRBJ1-6 - - TRBV7-9 CASSLVAFNSPLHF TGTGCCAGCAGCTTGGTGGCTTTTAATTCACCCCTCCACTTT
TRBJ2-7 TRBD2 once TRBV6-2/TRBV6-3 CASSYRDYAYEQYF TGTGCCAGCAGTTACCGGGACTATGCCTACGAGCAGTACTTC
TRBJ2-7 - - TRBV30 CAWNHGGTYEQYF TGTGCCTGGAATCACGGGGGTACCTACGAGCAGTACTTC
TRBJ1-6 TRBD1 - TRBV5-1 CASSLDRGNSPLHF TGCGCCAGCAGCTTGGACAGGGGGAATTCACCCCTCCACTTT
TRBJ2-6 - - TRBV6-4 CASSDGVASGANVLTF TGTGCCAGCAGTGACGGTGTGGCTTCCGGGGCCAACGTCCTGACTTTC
TRBJ2-2 - - TRBV2 CASSDTGPFTGELFF TGTGCCAGCAGTGACACAGGGCCATTCACCGGGGAGCTGTTTTTT
TRBJ2-5 TRBD1 - TRBV5-1 CASSLSRDRGETQYF TGCGCCAGCAGCTTGTCCAGGGACAGGGGGGAGACCCAGTACTTC
TRBJ2-2 - - TRBV19 CASVGRVTGELFF TGTGCCAGTGTTGGCAGGGTGACCGGGGAGCTGTTTTTT
TRBJ2-2 - - TRBV4-3 CASSQGQNTGELFF TGCGCCAGCAGCCAAGGTCAGAACACCGGGGAGCTGTTTTTT
TRBJ1-1 TRBD1 once TRBV27 CASSLFPGGGNTEAFF TGTGCCAGCAGTTTGTTTCCAGGGGGAGGGAACACTGAAGCTTTCTTT
TRBJ2-7 - - TRBV4-3 CASSQDRAPASYEQYF TGCGCCAGCAGCCAAGACAGGGCCCCAGCCTCCTACGAGCAGTACTTC
TRBJ2-7 TRBD1 - TRBV4-1 CASSQEWTGFYEQYF TGCGCCAGCAGCCAAGAGTGGACAGGGTTTTACGAGCAGTACTTC
TRBJ2-5 TRBD1 - TRBV7-2 CASSLAHGQVGETQYF TGTGCCAGCAGCTTAGCGCATGGACAGGTGGGAGAGACCCAGTACTTC
TRBJ2-7 TRBD2 - TRBV3-1/TRBV3-2 CASSPDPSGGAYEQYF TGTGCCAGCAGCCCGGATCCTAGCGGGGGGGCCTACGAGCAGTACTTC
TRBJ1-1 - - TRBV7-2 CASSFSDTEAFF TGTGCCAGCAGCTTTTCAGACACTGAAGCTTTCTTT
TRBJ2-3 TRBD2 - TRBV7-2 CASSRGGPLDTQYF TGTGCCAGCAGCCGCGGGGGGCCCCTAGATACGCAGTATTTT
TRBJ1-1 - - TRBV29-1 CSVDKGMMNTEAFF TGCAGCGTTGATAAGGGGATGATGAACACTGAAGCTTTCTTT
TRBJ1-2 TRBD1 - TRBV20-1 CSARTGDGYTF TGCAGTGCCAGGACAGGGGATGGCTACACCTTC
TRBJ1-3 TRBD1 - TRBV13 CASSLEGTGVGNTIYF TGTGCCAGCAGCTTAGAAGGGACAGGGGTTGGAAACACCATATATTTT
TRBJ1-2 TRBD1 - TRBV5-4 CASSSSKGARRGYTF TGTGCCAGCAGCTCCTCAAAGGGGGCACGTCGTGGCTACACCTTC
TRBJ1-1 TRBD1 - TRBV7-2 CASSLAGTGGTEAFF TGTGCCAGCAGCTTAGCCGGGACAGGGGGCACTGAAGCTTTCTTT
TRBJ2-7 - - TRBV2 CASRDTTYEQYF TGTGCCAGCAGGGACACCACCTACGAGCAGTACTTC
TRBJ2-7 - - TRBV5-8 CASSSRDSRGEQYF TGTGCCAGCAGCTCCCGGGACTCCCGGGGCGAGCAGTACTTC
TRBJ2-7 TRBD2 - TRBV29-1 CSVNGLAGSYEQYF TGCAGCGTTAATGGACTAGCGGGCTCCTACGAGCAGTACTTC
TRBJ1-1 - - TRBV7-8 CASSSRLGGEAFF TGTGCCAGCAGCTCCCGCCTGGGAGGGGAAGCTTTCTTT
TRBJ1-6 - - TRBV7-2 CASSLMGSSYNSPLHF TGTGCCAGCAGCTTAATGGGGAGCTCCTATAATTCACCCCTCCACTTT
TRBJ2-5 - - TRBV19 CASSIEGSLKTQYF TGTGCCAGTAGTATAGAGGGTAGCTTGAAGACCCAGTACTTC
TRBJ2-7 - once TRBV7-2 CASSLGQISYEQYF TGTGCCAGCAGCTTAGGTCAGATCTCCTACGAGCAGTACTTC
TRBJ2-7 TRBD2 - TRBV6-5 CASRGLAGSYEQYF TGTGCCAGCAGGGGACTAGCGGGGTCCTACGAGCAGTACTTC
TRBJ2-7 - - TRBV27 CASRIKRTPTVYEQYF TGTGCCAGCAGAATCAAAAGAACGCCGACAGTCTACGAGCAGTACTTC
TRBJ2-1 - few TRBV28 CASSFRDEQFF TGTGCCAGCAGTTTCAGGGATGAGCAGTTCTTC
TRBJ2-7 TRBD2 once TRBV9 CASSPRTSGGSGVQYF TGTGCCAGCAGCCCGAGGACTAGCGGGGGGTCGGGGGTGCAGTACTTC